The sequence of this T cell receptor beta chain was determined in a study of vaccination and CD4 T cells after COVID-19. The Oncomine TCR Beta short-read assay sequenced DNA from cultured CD4+ T cells. TCRdb analysed the PCR reads with MiXCR anew, one entry per CDR3 protein. The repertoire consists of about 15,000 distinct CDR3 sequences, with approximately 58% occurring once and the leading ten covering 4.5% to 6.5%. Germline CDR1 reads SGHTA; CDR2 reads FQGTGA. The CDR3 extends over 12 amino acids. Trimming pared 2 bases from V and 4 bases from J, leaving 5 bases between. The sample's treatment: roughly 11-day PBMC culture with coronavirus spike peptide pools or control peptides (ViraFEST assay). Culture proceeded for around 11 days, and CD4+ T cells were then isolated by negative selection. About this clonotype: Its antigen is as yet unknown.

The sample in question was CD4+ T cells from blood, cultured in vitro, obtained after SARS-CoV-2 vaccination. This chain connects TRBV7-3 to TRBJ1-2; D call uncertain. The TCR was taken from a human donor who had recovered from COVID-19. The CDR3 is CASSLVPYGYTF. For the CDR3, the DNA is TGTGCCAGCAGCTTAGTTCCCTATGGCTACACCTTC.